The 23 T cell receptor beta chains reported below all come from one sample, sequenced in a study of cytotoxic CD8 clonotypes in ibrutinib-treated CLL. Produced via immunoSEQ multiplex PCR; TCRdb's table is partial and in-frame only. The sample gives some 140,000 clones, approximately 89% of which show up once; about a tenth is in the top ten. The sample was PBMCs, taken after 12 months of ibrutinib treatment. The source is a human donor with chronic lymphocytic leukemia.

This chain uses TRBV19 with TRBJ2-1; 13 nucleotides match TRBD2. The CDR3 has 19 amino acids. J gave up 6 bases and V 3 bases, and 14 bases lay outside the gene matches. The germline gives CDR1 LNHDA, CDR2 SQIVND (reference sequence). The CDR3 DNA sequence: TGTGCCAGTAGTATCCTGGGACTAGCGGGACCCCAGGCGGGCAATGAGCAGTTCTTC. This codes for CASSILGLAGPQAGNEQFF.

The J gene is TRBJ2-2, the V gene TRBV7-2; 9 bases agree with TRBD1. CDR1 is SGHTA, CDR2 FQGNSA, per germline. The V segment lost 3 bases and the J segment 6 bases; nucleotides outside the gene matches: 5. The length of the CDR3 is 15 residues. The DNA for the CDR3 is TGTGCCAGCAGCTTCCCCGGGACAGGGTCCGGGGAGCTGTTTTTT. This encodes CASSFPGTGSGELFF.

This clone was observed once. The chain combines TRBV28 with TRBJ1-5, with D perhaps TRBD1 (5 bases). The V and J ends lost 0 bases and 4 bases respectively, with 7 bases between them. The V gene's germline CDR1 is MDHEN and CDR2 SYDVKM. The CDR3 covers 14 residues. CDR3 nucleotide sequence: TGTGCCAGCAGTTTATGGGGGGAAAATCAGCCCCAGCATTTT. As protein: CASSLWGENQPQHF.

The V gene is TRBV19, the J gene TRBJ2-1; D ambiguous. Per the germline V gene, CDR1 is LNHDA and CDR2 is SQIVND (reference sequence). The CDR3 spans 11 residues. V shed 9 bases and J shed 6 bases, with 9 bases lying between them. DNA for the CDR3: TGTGCCAGCCGAGTGGCCAATGAGCAGTTCTTC. Translation: CASRVANEQFF.

V usage is TRBV7-2 and J usage is TRBJ2-2; no clear D gene. Germline-derived CDR1 and CDR2 are SGHTA and FQGNSA. V was cut by 5 bases and J by 5 bases, with 12 bases left in between. The CDR3 length is 14 residues. CDR3 amino acids: CASSPRFLTGELFF. CDR3 sequence (DNA): TGTGCCAGCAGCCCGCGGTTCCTTACCGGGGAGCTGTTTTTT.

The chain recombines TRBV27 with TRBJ2-7; unclear D gene. Germline lookup yields CDR1 MNHEY and CDR2 SMNVEV (reference sequence). Between the trimmed V and J ends, which lost 6 bases and 4 bases, there was a span of 13 bases. This CDR3 spans 13 amino acids. The CDR3 DNA sequence: TGTGCCAGCAGCTACCGGGTCCCATACGAGCAGTACTTC. Translating gives CASSYRVPYEQYF.

This chain connects TRBV19 to TRBJ2-3; D remains unclear. The germline V gene encodes CDR1 LNHDA and CDR2 SQIVND (reference sequence). CDR3 size: 15 residues. Trimming left V 2 bases short and J 0 bases short, with 9 bases between. CDR3 sequence reads: CASSIRGGSTDTQYF. DNA for the CDR3: TGTGCCAGTAGTATACGTGGTGGGAGCACAGATACGCAGTATTTT. Looking up the rest from reference TRBV19 and TRBJ2-3 gives the full variable domain: DGGITQSPKYLFRKEGQNVTLSCEQNLNHDAMYWYRQDPGQGLRLIYYSQIVNDFQKGDIAEGYSVSREKKESFPLTVTSAQKNPTAFYLCASSIRGGSTDTQYFGPGTRLTVL.

The rearrangement links TRBV5-6 to TRBJ1-5, with D possibly TRBD1 on 6 matching bases. This CDR3 has 13 residues. Per germline, CDR1 SGHDT and CDR2 YYEEEE. The germline V and J ends were trimmed by 7 bases and 4 bases, with 12 bases remaining between them. The CDR3 DNA reads as TGTGCCAGCGGACTGGGGACAAATCAGCCCCAGCATTTT. Encoded protein: CASGLGTNQPQHF. The entire variable domain, with the rest obtained from reference TRBV5-6 and TRBJ1-5, is as follows: DAGVTQSPTHLIKTRGQQVTLRCSPKSGHDTVSWYQQALGQGPQFIFQYYEEEERQRGNFPDRFSGHQFPNYSSELNVNALLLGDSALYLCASGLGTNQPQHFGDGTRLSIL.

The genes are TRBV2 and TRBJ2-1; D is unresolved. Germline lookup yields CDR1 SNHLY and CDR2 FYNNEI. V gave up 7 bases and J gave up 0 bases, with 10 bases separating them. This CDR3 has 14 amino acids. CDR3 protein: CASKTISSYNEQFF. The CDR3 DNA follows: TGTGCCAGCAAGACAATTAGCTCCTACAATGAGCAGTTCTTC.

J is TRBJ1-3 and V is TRBV13; D unresolved. Germline CDR1 is PRHDT and CDR2 is FYEKMQ (reference sequence). The V gene lost 5 bases and the J gene lost 0 bases, with 8 bases spanning the gap. This CDR3 region has 14 residues. Written as DNA, the CDR3 is TGTGCCAGCAGCCCCCGGGTCTCTGGAAACACCATATATTTT. Its protein product is CASSPRVSGNTIYF.

This clone was observed a few times. The chain combines TRBV7-2 with TRBJ1-2; tentatively, D is TRBD1 (5 bases). The CDR3 totals 13 residues. V lost 5 bases and J lost 4, with 11 bases in between. Germline CDR1 SGHTA, CDR2 FQGNSA. DNA for the CDR3: TGTGCCAGCAGCCCCCGGGGGACCTATGGCTACACCTTC. Amino acids: CASSPRGTYGYTF.

CDR3 amino acids: CASSQVEGYQPQHF. The CDR3 nucleotides read TGTGCCAGCAGTCAGGTCGAGGGGTATCAGCCCCAGCATTTT. The chain employs TRBV2 and TRBJ1-5, with D possibly being TRBD1 (5 bases). The CDR3 has 14 amino acids. Between the trimmed V and J ends, which lost 5 bases and 5 bases, there was a span of 13 bases. Germline lookup yields CDR1 SNHLY and CDR2 FYNNEI.

This chain connects TRBV7-2 to TRBJ2-7, with D perhaps TRBD2 (5 bases). The CDR3 has 13 amino acids. V was clipped by 1 base and J by 6 bases, with 10 bases between them. Germline V lookup: CDR1 SGHTA, CDR2 FQGNSA. DNA for the CDR3: TGTGCCAGCAGCTTAGGAGCCGGAGGCGAGCAGTACTTC. This codes for CASSLGAGGEQYF.

The chain uses TRBV7-2 and TRBJ1-2; the D gene is possibly TRBD1 (5 bases). Trimming shortened V by 7 bases and J by 8 bases, and 23 bases separated the two germline ends. From germline, CDR1 is SGHTA and CDR2 FQGNSA. CDR3 size: 15 residues. CDR3 nucleotides: TGTGCCAGCACCGTAGGGGCAGAGCTGCTGACCGGCTACACCTTC. Translating gives CASTVGAELLTGYTF.

The chain is built from TRBV7-9 and TRBJ1-1; 8 bases fit TRBD1. The CDR3 sequence is 13 residues long. Trimming at V came to 6 bases and at J to 7 bases, leaving 7 bases not matched to a gene. Germline V gene lookup returns CDR1 SEHNR and CDR2 FQNEAQ (reference sequence). In nucleotides, the CDR3 is TGTGCCAGCAGACCGACAGGGGTGGTTGAAGCTTTCTTT. Protein: CASRPTGVVEAFF.

This chain joins TRBV6-5 and TRBJ1-1, with D unclear. This CDR3 is built from 13 residues. The V end lost 3 bases, the J end lost 3 bases, and 8 bases lay between the germline ends. CDR1 is MNHEY, CDR2 SVGAGI, per germline. The CDR3 bases are TGTGCCAGCAGTTATAGCCCGGACACTGAAGCTTTCTTT. It translates to CASSYSPDTEAFF.

This chain links TRBV5-1 with TRBJ2-7; 9 bases agree with TRBD1. CDR3 length: 18 residues. CDR1 SGHRS and CDR2 YFSETQ come from the germline V gene. With V trimmed by 0 bases and J by 0 bases, 10 bases remained unmatched. The CDR3 nucleotides are TGCGCCAGCAGCTTGGATGGGGACGGGACAGGGCTCTCCTACGAGCAGTACTTC. This sequence encodes CASSLDGDGTGLSYEQYF. Full variable domain (rest looked up from reference TRBV5-1 and TRBJ2-7): KAGVTQTPRYLIKTRGQQVTLSCSPISGHRSVSWYQQTPGQGLQFLFEYFSETQRNKGNFPGRFSGRQFSNSRSEMNVSTLELGDSALYLCASSLDGDGTGLSYEQYFGPGTRLTVT.

The chain is built from TRBV29-1 and TRBJ2-3; 7 nucleotides align to TRBD2. The ends lost 4 bases at V and 3 bases at J; junction bases unmatched: 4. CDR3 size: 13 residues. Germline CDR1 reads SQVTM; CDR2 reads ANQGSEA. DNA of the CDR3: TGCAGCGTTGCCGGGAGGCTGACAGATACGCAGTATTTT. It specifies CSVAGRLTDTQYF.

J is TRBJ2-5 and V is TRBV10-3; TRBD2 is a possible D gene (5 bases). Germline CDR1 ENHRY, CDR2 SYGVKD. V was clipped by 0 bases and J by 7 bases, with 15 bases between them. CDR3 size: 15 residues. The CDR3 loop reads CAISESGLGGGTQYF. The CDR3 DNA is TGTGCCATCAGTGAGTCGGGCCTCGGAGGTGGGACCCAGTACTTC.

V is TRBV19 and J is TRBJ2-1; D is possibly TRBD2 (6 bases). Germline CDR1 reads LNHDA; CDR2 reads SQIVND (reference sequence). The CDR3 is 14 residues long. The V end was cut by 6 bases, the J end by 8 bases, with 17 bases between. The CDR3 region is CASRSDYGFDEQFF. DNA for the CDR3: TGTGCCAGTAGATCGGACTATGGATTCGATGAGCAGTTCTTC.

This chain links TRBV13 with TRBJ2-5, with 9 bases lining up with TRBD2. CDR3 length equals 15 residues. The germline V gene has CDR1 PRHDT and CDR2 FYEKMQ (reference sequence). V gave up 7 bases and J gave up 7 bases; unmatched junction bases: 13. CDR3 sequence: CASTPGASGIGTQYF. CDR3 DNA sequence: TGTGCCAGCACACCAGGGGCTAGCGGGATTGGGACCCAGTACTTC.

The rearrangement joins TRBV27 to TRBJ2-7; maybe TRBD1 (6 bases). With 1 base removed from V and 2 bases from J, the gap between germline ends came to 12 bases. This CDR3 has 15 amino acids. The germline gives CDR1 MNHEY, CDR2 SMNVEV (reference sequence). For the CDR3, the DNA is TGTGCCAGCAGTTTATTACGGACAGAGACCTACGAGCAGTACTTC. Amino acid sequence: CASSLLRTETYEQYF.

This chain uses TRBV28 with TRBJ2-7; TRBD1 aligns across 10 bases. The CDR3 is 14 amino acids. The J segment lost 3 bases and the V segment lost 4 bases, leaving 3 bases of the junction unmatched. CDR1 MDHEN and CDR2 SYDVKM come from the germline V gene. The DNA for the CDR3 is TGTGCCAGCAGTTCGGACAGGGGGAACTACGAGCAGTACTTC. Protein product: CASSSDRGNYEQYF.